A single sample gave rise to the 6 T cell receptor beta chains below, sequenced in a study of blood T cell repertoires in COVID-19. The table came from immunoSEQ multiplex PCR; TCRdb's copy has only in-frame clones and leaves some out. The sample carries fewer than 700,000 clones, around nine tenths recorded once. The sample taken for sequencing was peripheral blood. These receptors came from a woman aged 45-65 years with COVID-19, enrolled during active disease.

The rearrangement uses TRBV7-7 and TRBJ1-3; D gene unclear. Germline loops: CDR1 SSHAT, CDR2 FNYEAQ (reference sequence). The CDR3 has 14 residues. With 5 bases removed from V and 0 bases from J, the gap between germline ends came to 8 bases. The CDR3 DNA follows: TGTGCCAGCAGCCGCAGCGTCTCTGGAAACACCATATATTTT. It translates to CASSRSVSGNTIYF.

The chain couples TRBV18 to TRBJ1-1; 8 bases match TRBD1. In germline, CDR1 is KGHSH, CDR2 LQKENI. The junction had 18 bases not matched to a gene; V was cut back by 6 bases and J by 3 bases. The CDR3 has 18 residues. The CDR3 bases are TGTGCCAGCTCCCGGTACCGACAGGGGCTGGGGGACGACACTGAAGCTTTCTTT. Residues: CASSRYRQGLGDDTEAFF.

The genes are TRBV7-9 and TRBJ2-3; no clear D. Germline CDR1 reads SEHNR; CDR2 reads FQNEAQ (reference sequence). This CDR3 region has 14 residues. The V end lost 4 bases, the J end lost 6 bases, and 14 bases lay between the germline ends. Here the CDR3 reads CASSSSQTRDTQYF. For the CDR3, the DNA is TGTGCCAGCAGCTCCTCGCAGACTCGGGATACGCAGTATTTT.

The rearrangement joins TRBV27 to TRBJ2-3; TRBD1 is a possible D gene (5 bases). The CDR3 sequence is 15 residues long. V dropped 4 bases and J dropped 5 bases, with 16 bases sitting between them. Germline-derived CDR1 and CDR2 are MNHEY and SMNVEV (reference sequence). The CDR3 nucleotides are TGTGCCAGCAGTTCATCATCTGATACAGGAGATACGCAGTATTTT. This translates into CASSSSSDTGDTQYF.

The chain is built from TRBV20-1 and TRBJ2-4; D possibly corresponds to TRBD1 (5 bases). Germline loops: CDR1 DFQATT, CDR2 SNEGSKA (reference sequence). With 0 bases removed from V and 8 bases from J, the gap between germline ends came to 5 bases. The CDR3 extends over 11 amino acids. The CDR3: CSAREGDIQYF. In DNA, the CDR3 is TGCAGTGCTAGAGAAGGGGACATTCAGTACTTC.

The V gene is TRBV7-2, the J gene TRBJ2-3; the match to TRBD2 covers 13 bases. V lost 7 bases to trimming and J lost 7 bases; unmatched junction nucleotides: 11. The CDR3 covers 16 residues. Germline loops: CDR1 SGHTA, CDR2 FQGNSA. The CDR3 here is CASTPTSGGATNTQYF. In nucleotides, the CDR3 is TGTGCCAGCACCCCTACTAGCGGGGGGGCCACGAATACGCAGTATTTT.